Listed below are T cell receptor beta chains from one sample, sequenced in a study of cytomegalovirus exposure and HLA in healthy donors. The method was immunoSEQ multiplex PCR; TCRdb's version includes in-frame clones alone and lacks a portion of them. This sample has under 90,000 clones; over 80% occur once, and the top ten carry less than 2.5%. Sequencing was done on a sample of PBMCs. These receptor sequences come from a man younger than 35 in good health and CMV-seronegative. The CDR3 runs from the conserved cysteine through the conserved F or W. Fields, in order: V gene, D gene, CDR3 length, clone size, J gene, CDR3 DNA, CDR3 protein. The D gene is left open where the match is weak. Rows may omit the clone size; those that give it use once, few, many or a size class.

v_gene: TRBV11-2; d_gene: NA; len: 13; abundance: few; j_gene: TRBJ1-1; CDR3nt: TGTGCCAGCAGCTTACAGGACTACACTGAAGCTTTCTTT; CDR3aa: CASSLQDYTEAFF
v_gene: TRBV29-1; d_gene: TRBD1; len: 14; abundance: NA; j_gene: TRBJ2-2; CDR3nt: TGCAGCGTTATAGGGACAGGGAACACCGGGGAGCTGTTTTTT; CDR3aa: CSVIGTGNTGELFF
v_gene: TRBV6-6; d_gene: NA; len: 15; abundance: NA; j_gene: TRBJ1-1; CDR3nt: TGTGCCAGCAGTCCCCGACAGGACAAGAACACTGAAGCTTTCTTT; CDR3aa: CASSPRQDKNTEAFF
v_gene: TRBV4-1; d_gene: TRBD1; len: 14; abundance: once; j_gene: TRBJ1-1; CDR3nt: TGCGCCAGCCGGGCGACAGGGGTGAACACTGAAGCTTTCTTT; CDR3aa: CASRATGVNTEAFF
v_gene: TRBV28; d_gene: TRBD1; len: 15; abundance: NA; j_gene: TRBJ1-2; CDR3nt: TGTGCCAGCAGCCCGAGGGACAGGGGATTCTATGGCTACACCTTC; CDR3aa: CASSPRDRGFYGYTF
v_gene: TRBV4-3; d_gene: NA; len: 15; abundance: NA; j_gene: TRBJ2-1; CDR3nt: TGCGCCAGCAGACTAGCACTGAGCTCCTACAATGAGCAGTTCTTC; CDR3aa: CASRLALSSYNEQFF
v_gene: TRBV6-5; d_gene: TRBD1; len: 13; abundance: NA; j_gene: TRBJ2-5; CDR3nt: TGTGCCAGCAGTCGACAGGGGTTGGAGACCCAGTACTTC; CDR3aa: CASSRQGLETQYF
v_gene: TRBV6-4; d_gene: NA; len: 18; abundance: NA; j_gene: TRBJ2-6; CDR3nt: TGTGCCAGCAGTGACTCGGCGGAAAGCTGGTCTGGGGCCAACGTCCTGACTTTC; CDR3aa: CASSDSAESWSGANVLTF
v_gene: TRBV7-8; d_gene: NA; len: 15; abundance: NA; j_gene: TRBJ2-7; CDR3nt: TGTGCCAGCAGCTTACAGGGGAGCTTCTCCTACGAGCAGTACTTC; CDR3aa: CASSLQGSFSYEQYF
v_gene: TRBV27; d_gene: TRBD2; len: 16; abundance: NA; j_gene: TRBJ2-7; CDR3nt: TGTGCCAGCAGTCCAGACAGGACTAGCGGGAGTTACGAGCAGTACTTC; CDR3aa: CASSPDRTSGSYEQYF
v_gene: TRBV27; d_gene: TRBD1; len: 16; abundance: NA; j_gene: TRBJ1-5; CDR3nt: TGTGCCAGCAGGCGCGACACAGGGGGCGTCAATCAGCCCCAGCATTTT; CDR3aa: CASRRDTGGVNQPQHF
v_gene: TRBV29-1; d_gene: TRBD2; len: 12; abundance: NA; j_gene: TRBJ2-7; CDR3nt: TGCAGCGTTGTACTAGCGGCCTACGAGCAGTACTTC; CDR3aa: CSVVLAAYEQYF
v_gene: TRBV9; d_gene: TRBD1; len: 16; abundance: NA; j_gene: TRBJ2-3; CDR3nt: TGTGCCAGCAGCTTACAGGGACAGGGTACGACAGATACGCAGTATTTT; CDR3aa: CASSLQGQGTTDTQYF
v_gene: TRBV28; d_gene: TRBD1; len: 14; abundance: NA; j_gene: TRBJ1-2; CDR3nt: TGTGCCAGCAGCCGGTACGGACAGGATTTTGGCTACACCTTC; CDR3aa: CASSRYGQDFGYTF
v_gene: TRBV5-6; d_gene: TRBD1; len: 15; abundance: NA; j_gene: TRBJ1-2; CDR3nt: TGTGCCAGCAGCCGAGGAAGGGGGCGGATCTATGGCTACACCTTC; CDR3aa: CASSRGRGRIYGYTF
v_gene: TRBV27; d_gene: NA; len: 16; abundance: few; j_gene: TRBJ1-1; CDR3nt: TGTGCCAGCAGTTTATTGCCCCCCGGGGGGAGCACTGAAGCTTTCTTT; CDR3aa: CASSLLPPGGSTEAFF
v_gene: TRBV5-6; d_gene: NA; len: 16; abundance: NA; j_gene: TRBJ2-7; CDR3nt: TGTGCCAGCAGCGGGACGGTGGCTAGCGACCACTACGAGCAGTACTTC; CDR3aa: CASSGTVASDHYEQYF
v_gene: TRBV19; d_gene: NA; len: 15; abundance: NA; j_gene: TRBJ2-1; CDR3nt: TGTGCCAGTAGTCCCGGGATCCTATCCTACAATGAGCAGTTCTTC; CDR3aa: CASSPGILSYNEQFF
v_gene: TRBV18; d_gene: NA; len: 16; abundance: NA; j_gene: TRBJ2-7; CDR3nt: TGTGCCAGCTCAACCTCGAGGGCAGGGACTTCCGACGAGCAGTACTTC; CDR3aa: CASSTSRAGTSDEQYF
v_gene: TRBV4-1; d_gene: NA; len: 13; abundance: NA; j_gene: TRBJ1-5; CDR3nt: TGCGCCAGCAGCCGAGATGGGCTACAGCCCCAGCATTTT; CDR3aa: CASSRDGLQPQHF
v_gene: TRBV5-4; d_gene: NA; len: 14; abundance: NA; j_gene: TRBJ1-3; CDR3nt: TGTGCCAGCAGCCCAGCAGGGGCTGGAAACACCATATATTTT; CDR3aa: CASSPAGAGNTIYF
v_gene: TRBV29-1; d_gene: NA; len: 11; abundance: NA; j_gene: TRBJ1-2; CDR3nt: TGCAGCGTTGTATACAGTTCTGGCTACACCTTC; CDR3aa: CSVVYSSGYTF
v_gene: TRBV5-4; d_gene: TRBD2; len: 14; abundance: NA; j_gene: TRBJ2-7; CDR3nt: TGTGCCAGCAGTTGGGGGGGGTTCTCCTACGAGCAGTACTTC; CDR3aa: CASSWGGFSYEQYF
v_gene: TRBV18; d_gene: NA; len: 13; abundance: NA; j_gene: TRBJ1-1; CDR3nt: TGTGCCAGCTCAGTCGGGAGCCTCGGTGAGGCTTTCTTT; CDR3aa: CASSVGSLGEAFF